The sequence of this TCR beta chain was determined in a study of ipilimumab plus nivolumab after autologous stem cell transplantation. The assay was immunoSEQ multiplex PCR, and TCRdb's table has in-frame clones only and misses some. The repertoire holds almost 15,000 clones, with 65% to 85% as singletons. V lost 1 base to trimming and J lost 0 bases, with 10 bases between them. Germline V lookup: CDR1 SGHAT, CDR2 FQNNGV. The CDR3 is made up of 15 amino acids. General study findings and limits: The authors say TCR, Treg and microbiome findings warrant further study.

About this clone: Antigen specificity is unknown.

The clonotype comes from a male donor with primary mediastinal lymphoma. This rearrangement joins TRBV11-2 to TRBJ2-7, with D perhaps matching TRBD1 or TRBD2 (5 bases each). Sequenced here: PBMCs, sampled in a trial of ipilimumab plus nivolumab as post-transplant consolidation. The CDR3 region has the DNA TGTGCCAGCAGCTTAGTTTCAGGGAGCTCCTACGAGCAGTACTTC. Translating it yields CASSLVSGSSYEQYF.